The 26 T cell receptor beta chains listed next were all sequenced from one sample in a study of Ad26.COV2.S vaccination and SARS-CoV-2 variants. TCRdb keeps only in-frame clones here, not all; method: immunoSEQ multiplex PCR. This sample carries some 45,000 clones, approximately 83% of them seen once, and the ten largest clones take around 43%. The material was peripheral blood, obtained after recovery from COVID-19. Source of these receptors: a human donor who had recovered from COVID-19.

This rearrangement joins TRBV2 to TRBJ2-1; D is undetermined. Germline CDR1 SNHLY, CDR2 FYNNEI. This CDR3 region has 15 residues. Trimming took 1 base from V and 1 from J, leaving 8 bases between them. The CDR3 reads CASSEGAESYNEQFF. CDR3 DNA: TGTGCCAGCAGTGAAGGTGCGGAATCCTACAATGAGCAGTTCTTC.

In its sample, this clone was seen a few times. This chain connects TRBV7-8 to TRBJ1-5; D may be TRBD1 (5 bases). CDR1 is SGHVS and CDR2 is FQNEAQ in the germline V gene. The ends were cut back, 5 bases at V and 0 bases at J, with 20 bases in the middle. This CDR3 is 18 amino acids long. The CDR3 protein is CASSPRRAIIYSNQPQHF. The CDR3 DNA is TGTGCCAGCAGCCCTCGCAGGGCCATCATCTATAGCAATCAGCCCCAGCATTTT.

This chain joins TRBV9 and TRBJ1-2; no clear D. The V end was cut by 0 bases, the J end by 4 bases, with 10 bases between. Germline V gene data show CDR1 as SGDLS and CDR2 as YYNGEE. The CDR3 length is 14 residues. CDR3 loop: CASSVDRGSYGYTF. CDR3 coding DNA: TGTGCCAGCAGCGTAGACAGAGGTTCCTATGGCTACACCTTC. The full variable domain, completed using reference TRBV9 and TRBJ1-2, is DSGVTQTPKHLITATGQRVTLRCSPRSGDLSVYWYQQSLDQGLQFLIQYYNGEERAKGNILERFSAQQFPDLHSELNLSSLELGDSALYFCASSVDRGSYGYTFGSGTRLTVV.

J is TRBJ2-3 and V is TRBV13, with D perhaps TRBD1 (6 bases). V was clipped by 5 bases and J by 2 bases, with 14 bases between them. CDR1 is PRHDT, CDR2 FYEKMQ, per germline (reference sequence). This CDR3 is built from 15 residues. CDR3 amino acids: CASSPTGKSTDTQYF. CDR3 coding DNA: TGTGCCAGCAGCCCCACAGGGAAGTCCACAGATACGCAGTATTTT.

The rearrangement uses TRBV29-1 and TRBJ1-2; TRBD1 is a possible D gene (5 bases). The V gene lost 6 bases and the J gene lost 2 bases, with 19 bases spanning the gap. The CDR3 runs 15 residues. Per germline, CDR1 SQVTM and CDR2 ANQGSEA. CDR3 sequence: CSVRPGGGMNYGYTF. The CDR3, as DNA: TGCAGCGTGAGACCTGGGGGAGGGATGAACTATGGCTACACCTTC.

The chain is built from TRBV2 and TRBJ2-7; tentatively, D is TRBD1 (5 bases). The CDR3 has 12 residues. Germline V lookup: CDR1 SNHLY, CDR2 FYNNEI. V was shortened by 9 bases and J by 0 bases, with 9 bases between the two germline ends. The DNA for the CDR3 is TGTGCCAGTACCCAGGGCTCCTACGAGCAGTACGTC. Amino acid sequence: CASTQGSYEQYV.

This clone has only one observation. This chain joins TRBV2 and TRBJ1-4; D possibly corresponds to TRBD1 (5 bases). The CDR3 extends over 17 amino acids. Looked up from germline, CDR1 is SNHLY and CDR2 is FYNNEI. The germline V and J ends were trimmed by 7 bases and 5 bases, with 23 bases remaining between them. The CDR3 reads CASKGDGGFGGNEKLFF. For the CDR3, the DNA is TGTGCCAGCAAAGGGGACGGAGGTTTCGGCGGGAATGAAAAACTGTTTTTT.

This sequence joins TRBV4-1 and TRBJ1-5; 10 bases line up with TRBD1. The germline CDR1 and CDR2 sequences are MGHRA and YSYEKL. The trim removed 3 bases at V and 8 bases at J, leaving 4 bases unmatched. The CDR3 loop spans 14 amino acids. The CDR3 nucleotides are TGCGCCAGCAGCCAGACAGGGGGCGATAAGCCCCAGCATTTT. Translation gives CASSQTGGDKPQHF.

This clone was counted between two and nine times. V is TRBV5-3 and J is TRBJ2-7; unclear D gene. TRBV5-3 is treated as an ORF (open reading frame) with a function not yet certain. The CDR3 has 14 amino acids. The germline V and J ends were trimmed by 0 bases and 0 bases, with 7 bases remaining between them. The CDR3 nucleotides read TGTGCCAGAAGCTTGGGGAACAGCTCCTACGAGCAGTACGTC. Amino acid sequence: CARSLGNSSYEQYV.

CDR3 sequence reads: CASTLQGSNTEAFF. The CDR3 nucleotides are TGTGCCAGCACCCTCCAAGGGTCGAACACTGAAGCTTTCTTT. The J gene is TRBJ1-1, the V gene TRBV7-2; D is unclear. The CDR3 has 14 residues. Trimming pared 7 bases from V and 1 base from J, leaving 13 bases between. Germline CDR1 is SGHTA and CDR2 is FQGNSA.

J is TRBJ2-1 and V is TRBV5-1; D gene ambiguous. CDR3 length equals 14 residues. V was shortened by 2 bases and J by 3 bases, with 9 bases between the two germline ends. Germline V gene data show CDR1 as SGHRS and CDR2 as YFSETQ. CDR3 region: CASSFSWSYNEQFF. Here the CDR3 DNA reads TGCGCCAGCAGCTTTTCTTGGAGCTACAATGAGCAGTTCTTC.

The chain joins TRBV19 to TRBJ2-3; 7 nucleotides agree with TRBD2. V trimming: 6 bases; J trimming: 0 bases; junction bases outside the gene matches: 9. The CDR3 is 16 residues long. Germline assignment: CDR1 LNHDA and CDR2 SQIVND (reference sequence). Here the CDR3 reads CASSVNGGSSTDTQYF. CDR3 coding DNA: TGTGCCAGTAGCGTCAACGGGGGGTCTAGCACAGATACGCAGTATTTT.

This rearrangement joins TRBV19 to TRBJ1-1; D not certain. Trimming cost V 4 bases and J 0 bases, with 6 bases left between them. Germline CDR1 LNHDA, CDR2 SQIVND (reference sequence). This CDR3 has 13 amino acids. CDR3 amino acids: CASSSTLNTEAFF. The CDR3 coding sequence is TGTGCCAGTAGTAGCACTTTGAACACTGAAGCTTTCTTT.

The chain employs TRBV5-1 and TRBJ2-3, with 8 positions matching TRBD2. V lost 4 bases to trimming and J lost 4 bases; unmatched junction nucleotides: 5. The CDR3 has 14 amino acids. Germline V CDR1 and CDR2: SGHRS, YFSETQ. The CDR3 coding sequence is TGCGCCAGCAGCGGGGGACTAGAGGCAGATACGCAGTATTTT. This codes for CASSGGLEADTQYF.

The chain is built from TRBV19 and TRBJ1-1, with D possibly being TRBD1 (5 bases). The length of the CDR3 is 14 residues. Trimming took 5 bases from V and 3 from J, leaving 13 bases between them. The germline V gene encodes CDR1 LNHDA and CDR2 SQIVND (reference sequence). The CDR3 nucleotides read TGTGCCAGTAGTGGGGAGGGGAGTGACACTGAAGCTTTCTTT. It translates to CASSGEGSDTEAFF.

This chain uses TRBV7-9 with TRBJ1-1; possible D gene TRBD1, 6 bases. Germline V CDR1 and CDR2: SEHNR, FQNEAQ (reference sequence). The CDR3 runs 17 residues. Trimming removed 2 bases from V and 5 bases from J, with 21 bases in between. The CDR3 sequence is CASSLLVTGAQRTEAFF. The CDR3 DNA sequence: TGTGCCAGCAGCTTATTAGTCACGGGGGCGCAGAGGACTGAAGCTTTCTTT.

The CDR3 nucleotides are TGTGCCAGCAGCCAACTCGGAACGAACACCGGGGAGCTGTTTTTT. The encoded protein is CASSQLGTNTGELFF. This chain uses TRBV3-1 (or the pseudogene TRBV3-2) with TRBJ2-2; D remains ambiguous. V lost 2 bases to trimming and J lost 0 bases, with 7 bases between them. This CDR3 contains 15 residues. The germline V gene has CDR1 LGHDT and CDR2 YNNKEL (reference sequence).

The genes are TRBV28 and TRBJ2-7; the D call may be TRBD1 or TRBD2 (5 bases each). Trimming took off 8 bases at V and 4 bases at J, with 15 bases between the two ends. This CDR3 is built from 13 residues. Germline V gene lookup returns CDR1 MDHEN and CDR2 SYDVKM. In DNA, the CDR3 is TGTGCCAGCTCCCCCCTGAGGGGATACGAGCAGTACTTC. The encoded protein is CASSPLRGYEQYF.

This sequence joins TRBV19 and TRBJ2-1, with D tentatively TRBD2 (5 bases). There are 15 residues in the CDR3. V lost 6 bases, J lost 4 bases, and 16 bases lay in between. The germline V gene has CDR1 LNHDA and CDR2 SQIVND (reference sequence). DNA for the CDR3: TGTGCCAGTAGCCCATTCGGGCGGACTTACAATGAGCAGTTCTTC. It translates to CASSPFGRTYNEQFF.

V is TRBV10-2 and J is TRBJ2-2; 9 nucleotides agree with TRBD1. From germline, CDR1 is WSHSY and CDR2 SAAADI. This CDR3 is 16 amino acids long. V lost 6 bases, J lost 1 base, and 6 bases stayed unmatched. CDR3 sequence reads: CASRTPGQGNTGELFF. The CDR3 nucleotides read TGCGCCAGCAGGACCCCGGGACAGGGGAACACCGGGGAGCTGTTTTTT.

This rearrangement joins TRBV2 to TRBJ1-2; TRBD1 is a possible D gene (5 bases). Germline CDR1 reads SNHLY; CDR2 reads FYNNEI. The V and J ends lost 6 bases and 8 bases respectively, with 16 bases between them. The CDR3 totals 13 residues. The CDR3 is CASSRRGVEGYTF. The CDR3 region has the DNA TGTGCCAGCAGCCGACGGGGGGTAGAGGGCTACACCTTC.

The CDR3 sequence is CAWRPGYSNQPQHF. The CDR3 bases are TGTGCCTGGAGACCGGGATATAGCAATCAGCCCCAGCATTTT. The chain joins TRBV30 to TRBJ1-5; D is unclear. This CDR3 is 14 amino acids long. Trimming pared 3 bases from V and 0 bases from J, leaving 9 bases between. The germline CDR1 and CDR2 sequences are GTSNPN and SVGIG (reference sequence).

The chain uses TRBV15 and TRBJ2-5; 10 bases line up with TRBD1. J gave up 0 bases and V 0 bases, and 10 bases lay outside the gene matches. Germline V gives CDR1 LNHNV, CDR2 YYDKDF (reference sequence). CDR3 length equals 19 residues. The CDR3 reads CATSRERISGTGDQETQYF. The CDR3 nucleotides read TGTGCCACCAGCAGAGAGCGAATCTCCGGGACAGGGGACCAAGAGACCCAGTACTTC.

The V gene is TRBV18, the J gene TRBJ2-5; maybe TRBD1 (5 bases). This CDR3 comprises 15 residues. Trimming took off 6 bases at V and 2 bases at J, with 16 bases between the two ends. Germline values: CDR1 KGHSH, CDR2 LQKENI. The DNA of the CDR3 is TGTGCCAGCTCCCCAGGGCCAACAATGCAAGAGACCCAGTACTTC. Its protein is CASSPGPTMQETQYF. Combining the CDR3 with reference TRBV18 and TRBJ2-5 gives the whole variable domain NAGVMQNPRHLVRRRGQEARLRCSPMKGHSHVYWYRQLPEEGLKFMVYLQKENIIDESGMPKERFSAEFPKEGPSILRIQQVVRGDSAAYFCASSPGPTMQETQYFGPGTRLLVL.

The V and J genes are TRBV9 and TRBJ2-1, with D perhaps TRBD2 (8 bases). Looked up from germline, CDR1 is SGDLS and CDR2 is YYNGEE. The CDR3 covers 15 residues. Trimming left V 2 bases short and J 2 bases short, with 11 bases between. CDR3 sequence reads: CASSVSGTAYNEQFF. DNA for the CDR3: TGTGCCAGCAGCGTTAGCGGGACAGCCTACAATGAGCAGTTCTTC.

The chain links TRBV30 to TRBJ2-1; D is undetermined. Germline V CDR1 and CDR2: GTSNPN, SVGIG (reference sequence). The CDR3 has 14 residues. V shed 2 bases and J shed 1 base, with 9 bases lying between them. The CDR3, as DNA: TGTGCCTGGAGTATGACAAGGTCCTACAATGAGCAGTTCTTC. It encodes CAWSMTRSYNEQFF.